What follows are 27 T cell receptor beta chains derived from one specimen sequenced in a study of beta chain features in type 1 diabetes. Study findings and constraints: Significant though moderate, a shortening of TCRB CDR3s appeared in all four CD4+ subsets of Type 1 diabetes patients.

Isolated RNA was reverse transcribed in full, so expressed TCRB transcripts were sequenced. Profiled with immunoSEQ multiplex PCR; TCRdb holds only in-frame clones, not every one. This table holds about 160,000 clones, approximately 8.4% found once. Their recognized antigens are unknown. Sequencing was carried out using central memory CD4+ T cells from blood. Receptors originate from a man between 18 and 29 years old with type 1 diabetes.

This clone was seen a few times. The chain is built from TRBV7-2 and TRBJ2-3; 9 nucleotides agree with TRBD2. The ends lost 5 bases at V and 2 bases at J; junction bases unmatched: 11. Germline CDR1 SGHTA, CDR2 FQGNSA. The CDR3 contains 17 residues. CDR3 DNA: TGTGCCAGCAGCCGAGTCGCTAGCGGGGATACCACAGATACGCAGTATTTT. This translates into CASSRVASGDTTDTQYF.

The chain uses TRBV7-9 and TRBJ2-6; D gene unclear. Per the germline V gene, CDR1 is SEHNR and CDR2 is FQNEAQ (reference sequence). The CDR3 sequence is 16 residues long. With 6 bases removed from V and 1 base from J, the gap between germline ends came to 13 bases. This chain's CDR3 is CASSLGLMSGANVLTF. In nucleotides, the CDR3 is TGTGCCAGCAGTCTCGGGTTGATGTCTGGGGCCAACGTCCTGACTTTC. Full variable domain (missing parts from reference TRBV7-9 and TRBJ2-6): DTGVSQNPRHKITKRGQNVTFRCDPISEHNRLYWYRQTLGQGPEFLTYFQNEAQLEKSRLLSDRFSAERPKGSFSTLEIQRTEQGDSAMYLCASSLGLMSGANVLTFGAGSRLTVL.

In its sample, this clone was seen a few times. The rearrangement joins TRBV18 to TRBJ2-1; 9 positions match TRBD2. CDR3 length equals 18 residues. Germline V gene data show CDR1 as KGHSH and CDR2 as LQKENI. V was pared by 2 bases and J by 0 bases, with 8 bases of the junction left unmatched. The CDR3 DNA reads TGTGCCAGCTCACCAGTCGTGGCGGGAGGGAGCTCCTACAATGAGCAGTTCTTC. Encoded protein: CASSPVVAGGSSYNEQFF.

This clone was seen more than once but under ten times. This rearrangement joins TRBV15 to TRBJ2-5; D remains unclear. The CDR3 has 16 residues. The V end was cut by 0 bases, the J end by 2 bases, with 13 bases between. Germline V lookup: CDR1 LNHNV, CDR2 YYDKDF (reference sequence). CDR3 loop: CATSRDLTTVQETQYF. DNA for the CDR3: TGTGCCACCAGCAGAGATCTGACAACAGTTCAAGAGACCCAGTACTTC.

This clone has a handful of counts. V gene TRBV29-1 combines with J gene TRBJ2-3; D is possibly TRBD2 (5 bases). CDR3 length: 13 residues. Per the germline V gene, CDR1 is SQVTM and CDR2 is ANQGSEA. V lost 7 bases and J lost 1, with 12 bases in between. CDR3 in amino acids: CSAGLSGTDTQYF. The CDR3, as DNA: TGCAGCGCAGGACTGAGTGGCACAGATACGCAGTATTTT.

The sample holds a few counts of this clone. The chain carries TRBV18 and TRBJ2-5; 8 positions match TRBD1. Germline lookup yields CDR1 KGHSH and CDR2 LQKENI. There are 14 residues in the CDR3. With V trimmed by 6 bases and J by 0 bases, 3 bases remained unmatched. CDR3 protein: CASSRDRHQETQYF. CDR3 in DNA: TGTGCCAGCTCCCGGGACAGGCACCAAGAGACCCAGTACTTC.

In DNA form, the CDR3 reads TGTGCCAGCAGCCCGTCAGAATTTGAAAAACTGTTTTTT. The encoded protein is CASSPSEFEKLFF. The chain couples TRBV7-9 to TRBJ1-4; D is uncertain. V gave up 5 bases and J gave up 7 bases, with 11 bases separating them. Per the germline V gene, CDR1 is SEHNR and CDR2 is FQNEAQ (reference sequence). The CDR3 loop spans 13 amino acids.

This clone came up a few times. The CDR3 DNA reads as TGTGCCAGCAGGGTTACGGCCCGGGGTGGGGCCAACGTCCTGACTTTC. Translated, it gives CASRVTARGGANVLTF. This chain uses TRBV7-2 with TRBJ2-6; D is possibly TRBD2 (5 bases). The ends were cut back, 6 bases at V and 3 bases at J, with 15 bases in the middle. From germline, CDR1 is SGHTA and CDR2 FQGNSA. This CDR3 is built from 16 residues.

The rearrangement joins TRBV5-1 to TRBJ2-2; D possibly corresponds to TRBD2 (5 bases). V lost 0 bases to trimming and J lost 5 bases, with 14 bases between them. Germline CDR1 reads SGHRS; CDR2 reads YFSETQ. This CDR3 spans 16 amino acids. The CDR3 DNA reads TGCGCCAGCAGCTTGGAGTCCCGCGGCGGGACCGGGGAGCTGTTTTTT. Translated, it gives CASSLESRGGTGELFF.

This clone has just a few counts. The CDR3 DNA follows: TGTGCCAGCAGGCAGGGGTGGGATACGCAGTATTTT. Amino acid sequence: CASRQGWDTQYF. The V gene is TRBV27, the J gene TRBJ2-3; TRBD1 might be the D (6 bases). Germline lookup yields CDR1 MNHEY and CDR2 SMNVEV (reference sequence). The CDR3 consists of 12 residues. V lost 6 bases and J 6 bases, leaving 10 bases between the germline ends.

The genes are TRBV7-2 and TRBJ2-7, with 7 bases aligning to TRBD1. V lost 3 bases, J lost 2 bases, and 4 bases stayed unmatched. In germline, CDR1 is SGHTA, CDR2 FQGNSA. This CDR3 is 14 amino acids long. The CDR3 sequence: CASSLNRGTYEQYF. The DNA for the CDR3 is TGTGCCAGCAGCTTGAACAGGGGAACCTACGAGCAGTACTTC.

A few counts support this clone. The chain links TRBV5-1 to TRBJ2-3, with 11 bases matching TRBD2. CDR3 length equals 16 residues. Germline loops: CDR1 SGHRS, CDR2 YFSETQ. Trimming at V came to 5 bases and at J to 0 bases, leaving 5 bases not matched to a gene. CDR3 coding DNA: TGCGCCAGCAGTTCGACTAGCGGGATTAGCACAGATACGCAGTATTTT. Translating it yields CASSSTSGISTDTQYF.

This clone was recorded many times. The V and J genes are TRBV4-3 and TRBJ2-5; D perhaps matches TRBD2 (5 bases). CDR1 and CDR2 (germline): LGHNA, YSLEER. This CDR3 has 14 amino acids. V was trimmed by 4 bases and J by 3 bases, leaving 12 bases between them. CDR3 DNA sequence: TGCGCCAGCAGCCTGGATGTGGGAGAAGAGACCCAGTACTTC. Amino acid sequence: CASSLDVGEETQYF.

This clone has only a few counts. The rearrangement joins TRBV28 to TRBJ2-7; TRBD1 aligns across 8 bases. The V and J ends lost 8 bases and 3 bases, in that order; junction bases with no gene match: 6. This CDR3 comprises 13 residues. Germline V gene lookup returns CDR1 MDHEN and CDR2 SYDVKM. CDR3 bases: TGTGCCAGCTGGACAGGGTCGAGCTACGAGCAGTACTTC. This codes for CASWTGSSYEQYF.

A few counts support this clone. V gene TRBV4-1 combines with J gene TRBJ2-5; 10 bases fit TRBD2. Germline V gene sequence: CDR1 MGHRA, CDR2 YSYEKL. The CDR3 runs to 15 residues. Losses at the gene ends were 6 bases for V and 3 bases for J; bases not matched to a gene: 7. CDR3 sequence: CASSLGLADKETQYF. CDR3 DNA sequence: TGCGCCAGCAGTCTCGGACTAGCGGATAAAGAGACCCAGTACTTC.

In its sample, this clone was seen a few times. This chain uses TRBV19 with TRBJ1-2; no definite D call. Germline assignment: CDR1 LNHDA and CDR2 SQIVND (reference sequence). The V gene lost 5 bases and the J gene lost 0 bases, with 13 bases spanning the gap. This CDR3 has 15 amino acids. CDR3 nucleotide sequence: TGTGCCAGTAGTGTACCCAGGCCTACTAACTATGGCTACACCTTC. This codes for CASSVPRPTNYGYTF.

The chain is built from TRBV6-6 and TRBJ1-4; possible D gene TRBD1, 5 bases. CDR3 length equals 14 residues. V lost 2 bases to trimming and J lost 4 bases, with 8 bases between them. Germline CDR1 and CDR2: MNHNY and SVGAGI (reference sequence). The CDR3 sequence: CASSYGGGNEKLFF. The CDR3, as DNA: TGTGCCAGCAGTTACGGCGGGGGTAATGAAAAACTGTTTTTT.

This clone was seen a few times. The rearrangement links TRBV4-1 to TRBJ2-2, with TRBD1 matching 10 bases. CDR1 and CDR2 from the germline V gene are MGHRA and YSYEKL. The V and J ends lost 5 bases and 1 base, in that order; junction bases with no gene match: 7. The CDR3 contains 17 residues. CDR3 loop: CASSTRTGGVNTGELFF. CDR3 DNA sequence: TGCGCCAGCAGCACCCGGACAGGGGGTGTGAACACCGGGGAGCTGTTTTTT.

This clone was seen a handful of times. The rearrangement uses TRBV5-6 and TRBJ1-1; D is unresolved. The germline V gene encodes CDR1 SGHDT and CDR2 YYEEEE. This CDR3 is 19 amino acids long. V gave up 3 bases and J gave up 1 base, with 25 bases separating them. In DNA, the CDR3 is TGTGCCAGCAGCTCTTCGGACGGAGGGATTGATGATTCGAACACTGAAGCTTTCTTT. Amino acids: CASSSSDGGIDDSNTEAFF.

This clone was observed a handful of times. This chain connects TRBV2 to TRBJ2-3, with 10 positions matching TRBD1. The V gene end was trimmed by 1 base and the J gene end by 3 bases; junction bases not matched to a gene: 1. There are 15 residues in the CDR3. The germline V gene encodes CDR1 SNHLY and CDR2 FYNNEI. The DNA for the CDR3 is TGTGCCAGCAGTGAAGAGGGACAGGGGACAGATACGCAGTATTTT. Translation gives CASSEEGQGTDTQYF. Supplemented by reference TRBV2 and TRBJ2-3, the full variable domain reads EPEVTQTPSHQVTQMGQEVILRCVPISNHLYFYWYRQILGQKVEFLVSFYNNEISEKSEIFDDQFSVERPDGSNFTLKIRSTKLEDSAMYFCASSEEGQGTDTQYFGPGTRLTVL.

The CDR3 nucleotides are TGTGCCAGCAGCTTTATGCTAGCGGGAAACACCGGGGAGCTGTTTTTT. Its protein is CASSFMLAGNTGELFF. The J gene is TRBJ2-2, the V gene TRBV5-4; the match to TRBD2 covers 9 bases. The CDR3 extends over 16 amino acids. V lost 2 bases and J lost 2; bases outside the gene matches: 4. CDR1 SGHNT and CDR2 YYREEE come from the germline V gene (reference sequence).

The CDR3 protein is CASSLRGKGETQYF. The CDR3 nucleotides read TGCGCCAGCAGCTTGAGGGGCAAGGGAGAGACCCAGTACTTC. The chain carries TRBV5-1 and TRBJ2-5, with TRBD1 as a possible D gene (5 bases). The V end was cut by 1 base, the J end by 4 bases, with 11 bases between. Germline V gene sequence: CDR1 SGHRS, CDR2 YFSETQ. The CDR3 extends over 14 amino acids.

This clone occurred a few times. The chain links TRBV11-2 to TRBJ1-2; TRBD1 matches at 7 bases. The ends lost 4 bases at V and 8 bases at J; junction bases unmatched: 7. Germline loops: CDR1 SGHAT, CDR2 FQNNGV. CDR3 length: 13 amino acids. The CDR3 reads CASSSDRVKGYTF. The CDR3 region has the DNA TGTGCCAGCAGCTCCGACAGGGTGAAGGGCTACACCTTC.

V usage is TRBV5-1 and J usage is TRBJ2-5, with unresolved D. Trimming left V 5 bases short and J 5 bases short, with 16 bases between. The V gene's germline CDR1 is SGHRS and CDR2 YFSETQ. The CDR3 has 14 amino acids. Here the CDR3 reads CASRRRLSEETQYF. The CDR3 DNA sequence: TGCGCCAGCAGGAGGCGGCTGTCAGAGGAGACCCAGTACTTC.

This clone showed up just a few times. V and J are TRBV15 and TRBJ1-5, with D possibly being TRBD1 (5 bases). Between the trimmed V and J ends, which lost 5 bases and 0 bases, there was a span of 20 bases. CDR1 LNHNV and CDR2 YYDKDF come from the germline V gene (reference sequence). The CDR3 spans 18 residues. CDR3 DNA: TGTGCCACCAGCGGGTCCGGGGGACTGGCGTATAGCAATCAGCCCCAGCATTTT. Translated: CATSGSGGLAYSNQPQHF.

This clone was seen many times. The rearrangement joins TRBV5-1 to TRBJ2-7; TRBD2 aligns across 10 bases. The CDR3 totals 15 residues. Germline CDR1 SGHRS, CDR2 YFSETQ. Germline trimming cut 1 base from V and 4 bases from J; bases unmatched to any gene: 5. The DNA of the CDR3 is TGCGCCAGCAGCTTGCGGCTAGCGGGGGCATACGAGCAGTACTTC. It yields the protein CASSLRLAGAYEQYF. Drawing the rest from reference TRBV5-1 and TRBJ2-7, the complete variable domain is KAGVTQTPRYLIKTRGQQVTLSCSPISGHRSVSWYQQTPGQGLQFLFEYFSETQRNKGNFPGRFSGRQFSNSRSEMNVSTLELGDSALYLCASSLRLAGAYEQYFGPGTRLTVT.

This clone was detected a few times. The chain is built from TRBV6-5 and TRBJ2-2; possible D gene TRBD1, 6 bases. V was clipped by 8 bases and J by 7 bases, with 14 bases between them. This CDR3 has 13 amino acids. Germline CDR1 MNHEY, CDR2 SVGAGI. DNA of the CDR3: TGTGCCAGCCTCGACAGGCGGAACGGGGAGCTGTTTTTT. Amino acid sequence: CASLDRRNGELFF.